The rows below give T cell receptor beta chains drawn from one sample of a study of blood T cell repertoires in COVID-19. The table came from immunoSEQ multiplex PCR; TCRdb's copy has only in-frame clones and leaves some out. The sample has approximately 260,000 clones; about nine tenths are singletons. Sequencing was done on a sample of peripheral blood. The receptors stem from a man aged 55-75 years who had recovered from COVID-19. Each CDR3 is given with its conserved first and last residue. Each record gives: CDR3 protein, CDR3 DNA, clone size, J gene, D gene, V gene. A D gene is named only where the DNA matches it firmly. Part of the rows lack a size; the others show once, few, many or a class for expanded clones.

CAISEPEGQIAYEQYF,TGTGCCATCAGTGAGCCGGAGGGACAGATAGCCTACGAGCAGTACTTC,-,TRBJ2-7,-,TRBV10-3
CASSANIGGYTDTQYF,TGTGCCAGCAGCGCTAACATTGGGGGGTACACAGATACGCAGTATTTT,-,TRBJ2-3,-,TRBV9
CASSVLPTGSGELFF,TGTGCCAGCAGCGTACTGCCTACAGGGTCCGGGGAGCTGTTTTTT,-,TRBJ2-2,-,TRBV9
CASSLGRSSSYEQYF,TGTGCCAGCAGCTTAGGCCGGTCTAGCTCCTACGAGCAGTACTTC,-,TRBJ2-7,-,TRBV13
CASSLGQVFNEKLFF,TGTGCCAGTAGTCTAGGACAGGTCTTTAATGAAAAACTGTTTTTT,-,TRBJ1-4,TRBD1,TRBV19
CASSPLQGANEQFF,TGTGCCAGCAGTCCTCTACAGGGGGCAAATGAGCAGTTCTTC,-,TRBJ2-1,TRBD1,TRBV27
CASVSLGGGAFYGYTF,TGTGCCAGCGTCAGCTTAGGAGGGGGCGCATTCTATGGCTACACCTTC,once,TRBJ1-2,TRBD1,TRBV5-6
CASSSHRGSQETQYF,TGTGCCAGCAGCTCCCACCGGGGATCCCAAGAGACCCAGTACTTC,-,TRBJ2-5,-,TRBV11-2
CASSEKDRHPLEAFF,TGTGCCAGCAGCGAAAAGGACAGACACCCCCTTGAAGCTTTCTTT,-,TRBJ1-1,-,TRBV5-6
CASSLVGGGREETQYF,TGTGCCAGCAGCTTGGTTGGAGGGGGCAGAGAAGAGACCCAGTACTTC,-,TRBJ2-5,-,TRBV5-5